A single sample gave rise to the 14 T cell receptor beta chains below, sequenced in a study of long-term antiretroviral therapy in people with HIV. They ran version v3.0 of the immunoSEQ assay at survey level. Produced via immunoSEQ multiplex PCR; TCRdb's table is partial and in-frame only. The table records 20,000 to 25,000 clones, roughly 78% of them present only once. The specimen comprised unsorted PBMCs, sampled 4.1 years after starting antiretroviral therapy. All receptors derive from a woman between 35 and 50 years old with HIV.

This clone appeared once. A read error is likely here: a far larger clone is one base away. The DNA for the CDR3 is TGCGCCAGCAGCTTGGGACAGTTAGAGACCCAGTACTTC. It translates to CASSLGQLETQYF. J is TRBJ2-5 and V is TRBV5-1; D is perhaps TRBD1 (5 bases). Germline CDR1 is SGHRS and CDR2 is YFSETQ. V was shortened by 0 bases and J by 4 bases, with 7 bases between the two germline ends. This CDR3 is 13 amino acids long.

The chain joins TRBV7-9 to TRBJ1-3; 7 nucleotides line up with TRBD1. The J segment lost 0 bases and the V segment lost 3 bases, leaving 5 bases of the junction unmatched. Germline-derived CDR1 and CDR2 are SEHNR and FQNEAQ (reference sequence). The CDR3 has 16 amino acids. The DNA of the CDR3 is TGTGCCAGCAGCTTTAGACAGGGCTTCTCTGGAAACACCATATATTTT. It yields the protein CASSFRQGFSGNTIYF.

This sequence joins TRBV5-4 and TRBJ2-3; the match to TRBD2 covers 10 bases. In germline, CDR1 is SGHNT, CDR2 YYREEE (reference sequence). The CDR3 runs to 16 residues. Trimming removed 0 bases from V and 3 bases from J; junction bases left unmatched: 4. CDR3 in amino acids: CASSLGLAGVTDTQYF. CDR3 coding DNA: TGTGCCAGCAGCTTGGGGCTAGCGGGAGTAACAGATACGCAGTATTTT.

The gene calls are TRBV6-6 and TRBJ2-1, with unresolved D. Germline CDR1 MNHNY, CDR2 SVGAGI (reference sequence). V lost 4 bases and J lost 7, with 11 bases in between. CDR3 size: 13 residues. CDR3 in amino acids: CASSSQTRNEQFF. CDR3 coding DNA: TGTGCCAGCAGTTCCCAGACACGTAATGAGCAGTTCTTC.

This sequence joins TRBV2 and TRBJ1-6; D is unresolved. The CDR3 has 16 residues. Trimming pared 8 bases from V and 5 bases from J, leaving 19 bases between. CDR1 is SNHLY and CDR2 is FYNNEI in the germline V gene. The chain's CDR3 is CASGRMGGANNSPLHF. The CDR3 region has the DNA TGTGCCAGCGGTCGGATGGGTGGTGCGAATAATTCACCCCTCCACTTT.

The chain is built from TRBV7-2 and TRBJ1-6, with D maybe TRBD1 (5 bases). This CDR3 is built from 19 residues. V gave up 2 bases and J gave up 10 bases, with 27 bases separating them. In germline, CDR1 is SGHTA, CDR2 FQGNSA. Written as DNA, the CDR3 is TGTGCCAGCAGCTTACGTGACCTAGGGGTGCGGGGTGTAAGGTCACCCCTCCACTTT. It yields the protein CASSLRDLGVRGVRSPLHF.

This chain links TRBV11-3 with TRBJ2-1; 11 bases are a match to TRBD2. Germline CDR1 SGHNT, CDR2 YENEEA. The V segment lost 3 bases and the J segment 5 bases; nucleotides outside the gene matches: 6. The CDR3 sequence is 16 residues long. The CDR3 DNA reads TGTGCCAGCAGCTTCATAGCGGGGGGGCCCCACAATGAGCAGTTCTTC. Amino acids: CASSFIAGGPHNEQFF.

The chain employs TRBV13 and TRBJ2-1; a possible D gene is TRBD2 (5 bases). CDR1 is PRHDT, CDR2 FYEKMQ, per germline (reference sequence). V lost 0 bases and J lost 5, with 20 bases in between. This CDR3 region has 18 residues. CDR3 DNA: TGTGCCAGCAGCTTAGGCGAGCTTTGGAGCGGTTTAAACAATGAGCAGTTCTTC. It is translated as CASSLGELWSGLNNEQFF.

The gene calls are TRBV30 and TRBJ1-2, with no clear D. The ends were cut back, 3 bases at V and 9 bases at J, with 11 bases in the middle. Germline CDR1 GTSNPN, CDR2 SVGIG (reference sequence). This CDR3 is 11 amino acids long. The CDR3 region has the DNA TGTGCCTGGAGCGTAGGAGGTCGCTACACCTTC. Translating gives CAWSVGGRYTF.

The V call is TRBV5-6, the J call TRBJ2-1, with D perhaps being TRBD1 or TRBD2 (7 bases each). CDR1 is SGHDT, CDR2 YYEEEE, per germline. Trimming stripped 3 bases from V and 5 bases from J, with 15 bases between. This CDR3 region has 15 residues. Here the CDR3 reads CASSWTGGSDNEQFF. In DNA form, the CDR3 reads TGTGCCAGCAGCTGGACAGGCGGGAGCGACAATGAGCAGTTCTTC.

In this sample, this clone turned up a few times. V and J are TRBV11-3 and TRBJ2-7, with D perhaps TRBD2 (6 bases). CDR3 length: 13 amino acids. Germline CDR1 and CDR2: SGHNT and YENEEA. The V end lost 4 bases, the J end lost 3 bases, and 10 bases lay between the germline ends. CDR3 sequence (DNA): TGTGCCAGCAGCTCCTCGGAGGGCTACGAGCAGTACTTC. As protein: CASSSSEGYEQYF. The whole variable domain, remainder taken from reference TRBV11-3 and TRBJ2-7, is EAGVVQSPRYKIIEKKQPVAFWCNPISGHNTLYWYLQNLGQGPELLIRYENEEAVDDSQLPKDRFSAERLKGVDSTLKIQPAELGDSAVYLCASSSSEGYEQYFGPGTRLTVT.

The CDR3 is CASSLVRLPRHEQYF. CDR3 sequence (DNA): TGTGCCAGCAGCTTAGTGAGGCTGCCGAGACACGAGCAGTACTTC. This rearrangement joins TRBV11-2 to TRBJ2-7; D is unclear. The CDR3 loop spans 15 amino acids. Germline values: CDR1 SGHAT, CDR2 FQNNGV. V was trimmed by 1 base and J by 5 bases, leaving 15 bases between them.

The chain uses TRBV29-1 and TRBJ2-4; maybe TRBD2 (6 bases). Trimming left V 4 bases short and J 5 bases short, with 9 bases between. Per the germline V gene, CDR1 is SQVTM and CDR2 is ANQGSEA. The CDR3 runs 12 residues. The CDR3 protein is CSVGGVENIQYF. The CDR3 DNA reads TGCAGCGTTGGGGGGGTAGAAAACATTCAGTACTTC.

This chain uses TRBV7-2 with TRBJ1-1; D unclear. The ends were cut back, 4 bases at V and 0 bases at J, with 9 bases in the middle. The germline V gene has CDR1 SGHTA and CDR2 FQGNSA. This CDR3 is 14 amino acids long. The CDR3 DNA reads as TGTGCCAGCAGCTCCCGGGGTCTGAACACTGAAGCTTTCTTT. Translation: CASSSRGLNTEAFF.